Each of the 14 T cell receptor beta chains below was sequenced from the same sample in a study of T cell repertoires in cytomegalovirus infection. TCRdb analysed the reads with MiXCR anew, one entry per CDR3 protein. Here the sample spans approximately 550,000 distinct CDR3 sequences, 16% being singletons. Sequencing used CD8+ T cells from PBMCs. Source of these receptors: a human donor in good health (CMV status not recorded). Some clones in this sample may be carry-over from other donors' samples.

The rearrangement links TRBV6-2 or TRBV6-3 to TRBJ2-1; weak D call: TRBD1 (6 bases). The CDR3 has 11 residues. V was trimmed by 5 bases and J by 9 bases, leaving 8 bases between them. Germline CDR1 reads MNHEY; CDR2 reads SVGEGT. Written as DNA, the CDR3 is TGTGCCAGCAGTGTGGGGGCTGAGCAGTTCTTC. This gives the protein CASSVGAEQFF.

This clonotype was observed many times. The chain links TRBV7-8 to TRBJ2-3; 13 bases map to TRBD2. CDR1 is SGHVS and CDR2 is FQNEAQ in the germline V gene. V trimming: 3 bases; J trimming: 4 bases; junction bases outside the gene matches: 4. CDR3 length equals 16 residues. The CDR3 reads CASSFGTSGNADTQYF. The CDR3 DNA reads TGTGCCAGCAGCTTTGGGACTAGCGGGAACGCAGATACGCAGTATTTT.

The table lists this clonotype with a few counts. This chain uses TRBV7-9 with TRBJ2-7, with D possibly being TRBD1 or TRBD2 (5 bases each). This CDR3 spans 15 amino acids. CDR1 and CDR2 (germline): SEHNR, FQNEAQ (reference sequence). The V end was cut by 5 bases, the J end by 4 bases, with 18 bases between. CDR3 in DNA: TGTGCCAGCAGCGAAGTGGGGGTGAGACCTTACGAGCAGTACTTC. It is translated as CASSEVGVRPYEQYF. Complete variable domain (other parts from reference TRBV7-9 and TRBJ2-7): DTGVSQNPRHKITKRGQNVTFRCDPISEHNRLYWYRQTLGQGPEFLTYFQNEAQLEKSRLLSDRFSAERPKGSFSTLEIQRTEQGDSAMYLCASSEVGVRPYEQYFGPGTRLTVT.

This clonotype was detected a few times. The chain recombines TRBV11-2 with TRBJ2-1; 9 bases match TRBD2. CDR1 is SGHAT and CDR2 is FQNNGV in the germline V gene. The CDR3 has 15 residues. V lost 7 bases, J lost 5 bases, and 9 bases stayed unmatched. CDR3 coding DNA: TGTGCCAGCACCTCGGCGGGGGGGCGGGACAATGAGCAGTTCTTC. Translating gives CASTSAGGRDNEQFF.

This clonotype has a count of ten or more. V and J are TRBV27 and TRBJ2-7; a weak D match, TRBD1 (5 bases). Trimming left V 6 bases short and J 3 bases short, with 9 bases between. This CDR3 spans 12 amino acids. Germline V gene data show CDR1 as MNHEY and CDR2 as SMNVEV (reference sequence). CDR3 region: CASRGVLYEQYF. Here the CDR3 DNA reads TGTGCCAGCAGAGGGGTGCTCTACGAGCAGTACTTC.

This clonotype was seen at least ten times. The rearrangement uses TRBV14 and TRBJ2-5, with D uncertain. Trimming pared 2 bases from V and 2 bases from J, leaving 6 bases between. This CDR3 spans 13 amino acids. Germline V gives CDR1 SGHDN, CDR2 FVKESK. The CDR3 nucleotides are TGTGCCAGCAGCCAATTCTTTCAAGAGACCCAGTACTTC. Protein product: CASSQFFQETQYF.

Ten or more counts support this clonotype. The rearrangement joins TRBV7-8 to TRBJ2-1; no firm D call. V lost 5 bases, J lost 6 bases, and 11 bases lay in between. The CDR3 extends over 13 amino acids. In germline, CDR1 is SGHVS, CDR2 FQNEAQ. CDR3 residues: CASSLSVVNEQFF. For the CDR3, the DNA is TGTGCCAGCAGCCTTAGTGTGGTCAATGAGCAGTTCTTC.

V and J are TRBV28 and TRBJ2-1; D possibly uses TRBD1 or TRBD2 (5 bases each). This CDR3 region has 13 residues. V lost 6 bases to trimming and J lost 6 bases, with 12 bases between them. The germline V gene has CDR1 MDHEN and CDR2 SYDVKM. The CDR3 DNA is TGTGCCAGCAGCTGGGGGACCTCCAATGAGCAGTTCTTC. It specifies CASSWGTSNEQFF.

This clonotype was counted once. With a much larger clone just one base away, this may be a read error. This chain links TRBV7-9 with TRBJ2-1, with D unclear. Per germline, CDR1 SEHNR and CDR2 FQNEAQ (reference sequence). The CDR3 is 14 residues long. V was cut by 11 bases and J by 10 bases, with 24 bases left in between. In DNA, the CDR3 is TGTGCCCTACCCTGGGCCCAGGTGCGTCCGGAGCAGTTCTTC. As protein: CALPWAQVRPEQFF.

This clonotype was observed a few times. The chain uses TRBV7-6 and TRBJ1-1; D unresolved. Germline lookup yields CDR1 SGHVS and CDR2 FNYEAQ. The CDR3 sequence is 14 residues long. Trimming took off 2 bases at V and 4 bases at J, with 11 bases between the two ends. This CDR3 reads CASSLSGRLTEAFF. The CDR3 nucleotides read TGTGCCAGCAGCTTATCTGGAAGGCTCACTGAAGCTTTCTTT. Complete variable domain (other parts from reference TRBV7-6 and TRBJ1-1): GAGVSQSPRYKVTKRGQDVALRCDPISGHVSLYWYRQALGQGPEFLTYFNYEAQQDKSGLPNDRFSAERPEGSISTLTIQRTEQRDSAMYRCASSLSGRLTEAFFGQGTRLTVV.

There are many counts of this clonotype. The chain employs TRBV11-2 and TRBJ1-2; D unclear. This CDR3 is built from 16 residues. The V end lost 2 bases, the J end lost 0 bases, and 13 bases lay between the germline ends. Germline CDR1 and CDR2: SGHAT and FQNNGV. The CDR3 protein is CASSLTTRHTNYGYTF. The DNA of the CDR3 is TGTGCCAGCAGCTTAACGACCCGGCACACTAACTATGGCTACACCTTC. The entire variable domain, with the rest obtained from reference TRBV11-2 and TRBJ1-2, is as follows: EAGVAQSPRYKIIEKRQSVAFWCNPISGHATLYWYQQILGQGPKLLIQFQNNGVVDDSQLPKDRFSAERLKGVDSTLKIQPAKLEDSAVYLCASSLTTRHTNYGYTFGSGTRLTVV.

This clonotype was seen a handful of times. V is TRBV6-4 and J is TRBJ2-1; D perhaps matches TRBD1 (5 bases). CDR3 length: 16 amino acids. Germline CDR1 MRHNA, CDR2 SNTAGT. V shed 4 bases and J shed 4 bases, with 17 bases lying between them. The CDR3, as DNA: TGTGCCAGCAGTGCCGCAGGGTATGAAGAATACAATGAGCAGTTCTTC. The encoded protein is CASSAAGYEEYNEQFF.

This clonotype came up once. V is TRBV7-9 and J is TRBJ2-7; 7 bases are shared with TRBD1. The CDR3 runs to 15 residues. J gave up 5 bases and V 3 bases, and 10 bases lay outside the gene matches. The germline CDR1 and CDR2 sequences are SEHNR and FQNEAQ (reference sequence). The DNA of the CDR3 is TGTGCCAGCAGCTTTTTACGACAGGGACCCCACGAGCAGTACTTC. It codes for CASSFLRQGPHEQYF.

This clonotype was counted at least ten times. The rearrangement links TRBV19 to TRBJ1-1; no clear D. Trimming stripped 6 bases from V and 6 bases from J, with 14 bases between. The CDR3 has 13 residues. The V gene's germline CDR1 is LNHDA and CDR2 SQIVND (reference sequence). CDR3 region: CASRIRLSAEAFF. For the CDR3, the DNA is TGTGCCAGTAGGATCAGGCTGAGCGCTGAAGCTTTCTTT.